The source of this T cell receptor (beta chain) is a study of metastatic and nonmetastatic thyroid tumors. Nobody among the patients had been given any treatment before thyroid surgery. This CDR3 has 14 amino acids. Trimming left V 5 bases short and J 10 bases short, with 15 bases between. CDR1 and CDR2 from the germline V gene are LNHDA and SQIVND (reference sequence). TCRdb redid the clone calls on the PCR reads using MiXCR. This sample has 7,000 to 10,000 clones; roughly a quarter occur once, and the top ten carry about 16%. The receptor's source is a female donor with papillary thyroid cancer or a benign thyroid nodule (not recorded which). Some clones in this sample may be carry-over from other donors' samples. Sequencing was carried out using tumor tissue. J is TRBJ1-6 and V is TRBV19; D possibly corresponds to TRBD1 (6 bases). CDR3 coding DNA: TGTGCCAGTAGTCAGGACAGTGTGATATCACCCCTCCACTTT. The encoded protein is CASSQDSVISPLHF.